Shown below are 30 T cell receptor beta chains from a single sample sequenced in a study of cytomegalovirus exposure and HLA in healthy donors. PCR was performed using 60 Vbeta and 13 Jbeta primers. Clones were read by immunoSEQ multiplex PCR, and TCRdb kept only the in-frame ones, dropping some. The sample lists 150,000 to 200,000 clones, roughly 85% seen once, with approximately 4.4% in the top ten. Material: PBMCs. The receptors were gathered from a woman aged 25 to 45 in good health and CMV-seropositive.

The chain is built from TRBV18 and TRBJ2-1; 9 bases align to TRBD1. The CDR3 is made up of 14 amino acids. V trimming: 3 bases; J trimming: 8 bases; junction bases outside the gene matches: 5. CDR1 and CDR2 from the germline V gene are KGHSH and LQKENI. CDR3 in DNA: TGTGCCAGCTCACCGGGGCGGACAGGGGATGAGCAGTTCTTC. This translates into CASSPGRTGDEQFF.

J is TRBJ1-4 and V is TRBV19; D call uncertain. CDR1 LNHDA and CDR2 SQIVND come from the germline V gene (reference sequence). CDR3 length equals 16 residues. V was trimmed by 6 bases and J by 2 bases, leaving 16 bases between them. CDR3 sequence: CASRNGFRDTNEKLFF. Here the CDR3 DNA reads TGTGCCAGTAGAAATGGATTTCGGGATACTAATGAAAAACTGTTTTTT.

The chain is built from TRBV2 and TRBJ1-2, with TRBD1 identical over 9 bases. CDR3 size: 14 residues. The V gene's germline CDR1 is SNHLY and CDR2 FYNNEI. V dropped 5 bases and J dropped 1; count of bases not matched to a gene: 2. CDR3 DNA sequence: TGTGCCAGCAGTCGGACAGGGGTTAACTATGGCTACACCTTC. Translating it yields CASSRTGVNYGYTF.

The table lists this clone with a few counts. The chain couples TRBV4-1 to TRBJ2-1, with 14 bases that match TRBD2. J was trimmed by 2 bases and V by 0 bases; bases with no gene match: 6. CDR1 is MGHRA, CDR2 YSYEKL, per germline. The CDR3 extends over 19 amino acids. The CDR3 spells CASSQDGLAGGGPYNEQFF. The CDR3 nucleotides are TGCGCCAGCAGCCAAGATGGACTAGCGGGGGGCGGGCCCTACAATGAGCAGTTCTTC.

The J gene is TRBJ2-7, the V gene TRBV11-2; 8 bases fit TRBD1. The length of the CDR3 is 14 residues. J gave up 2 bases and V 3 bases, and 3 bases lay outside the gene matches. The germline gives CDR1 SGHAT, CDR2 FQNNGV. The CDR3 DNA follows: TGTGCCAGCAGCTTGGCACAGGGGGCCTACGAGCAGTACTTC. Protein product: CASSLAQGAYEQYF.

This chain joins TRBV1 and TRBJ1-2; the table assigns TRBD1, which was not confirmed against the DNA. TRBV1 is a pseudogene locus. This CDR3 is built from 13 residues. This CDR3 is CTSSQIGQGGYTF. CDR3 nucleotide sequence: TGCACCAGCAGCCAAATCGGGCAGGGTGGCTACACCTTC.

The chain links TRBV10-3 to TRBJ1-3, with TRBD1 identical over 8 bases. Germline V CDR1 and CDR2: ENHRY, SYGVKD. After removal of 8 bases from V and 0 bases from J, the junction contained 6 bases not matched to a gene. This CDR3 region has 15 residues. The CDR3 here is CAIGTGPFSGNTIYF. The CDR3 DNA reads TGTGCCATCGGGACAGGTCCCTTCTCTGGAAACACCATATATTTT.

As DNA, the CDR3 is TGCGCCAGCAGCCCCCAAGCAGCGGGAACCAACACAGATACGCAGTATTTT. It translates to CASSPQAAGTNTDTQYF. V gene TRBV4-3 combines with J gene TRBJ2-3; the match to TRBD2 covers 7 bases. Germline trimming cut 4 bases from V and 2 bases from J; bases unmatched to any gene: 12. CDR1 LGHNA and CDR2 YSLEER come from the germline V gene. The CDR3 is 17 amino acids.

This chain uses TRBV6-5 with TRBJ2-5, with D perhaps TRBD1 (6 bases). V was shortened by 4 bases and J by 3 bases, with 12 bases between the two germline ends. Germline lookup yields CDR1 MNHEY and CDR2 SVGAGI. The CDR3 covers 14 residues. The CDR3 bases are TGTGCCAGCAGTTCCCAGGACAGAGAAGAGACCCAGTACTTC. This encodes CASSSQDREETQYF.

This clone was seen a handful of times. The gene calls are TRBV6-6 and TRBJ1-2; 10 bases fit TRBD1. The germline V gene encodes CDR1 MNHNY and CDR2 SVGAGI (reference sequence). V trimming: 2 bases; J trimming: 6 bases; junction bases outside the gene matches: 6. The CDR3 loop spans 15 amino acids. The CDR3 spells CASSYDRDRGDGYTF. The CDR3 coding sequence is TGTGCCAGCAGTTACGATCGGGACAGGGGAGATGGCTACACCTTC.

The chain joins TRBV4-1 to TRBJ2-2; 9 nucleotides agree with TRBD1. J was trimmed by 3 bases and V by 8 bases; bases with no gene match: 7. The CDR3 loop spans 15 amino acids. The germline CDR1 and CDR2 sequences are MGHRA and YSYEKL. The CDR3 spells CASGTGQGYTGELFF. In nucleotides, the CDR3 is TGCGCCAGCGGAACGGGACAGGGATACACCGGGGAGCTGTTTTTT.

The chain carries TRBV6-6 and TRBJ2-1; weak D call: TRBD1 (6 bases). The CDR3 has 14 amino acids. Trimming left V 2 bases short and J 9 bases short, with 14 bases between. The germline V gene encodes CDR1 MNHNY and CDR2 SVGAGI (reference sequence). This CDR3 reads CASSYETQGSEQFF. CDR3 sequence (DNA): TGTGCCAGCAGTTACGAGACTCAGGGGAGTGAGCAGTTCTTC.

The chain is built from TRBV7-6 and TRBJ2-7, with D maybe TRBD2 (7 bases). Germline assignment: CDR1 SGHVS and CDR2 FNYEAQ. This CDR3 is built from 15 residues. V gave up 5 bases and J gave up 5 bases, with 19 bases separating them. The CDR3 coding sequence is TGTGCCAGCAGCCGCGGCGCGGGGGCGCGAAACGAGCAGTACTTC. Amino acids: CASSRGAGARNEQYF. Full variable domain (missing parts from reference TRBV7-6 and TRBJ2-7): GAGVSQSPRYKVTKRGQDVALRCDPISGHVSLYWYRQALGQGPEFLTYFNYEAQQDKSGLPNDRFSAERPEGSISTLTIQRTEQRDSAMYRCASSRGAGARNEQYFGPGTRLTVT.

The chain carries TRBV4-2 and TRBJ1-5; a weak D match, TRBD1 (6 bases). There are 16 residues in the CDR3. Germline V lookup: CDR1 LGHNA, CDR2 YNFKEQ. Trimming took 0 bases from V and 11 from J, leaving 20 bases between them. CDR3 residues: CASSQDSGVGESAQHF. The DNA of the CDR3 is TGTGCCAGCAGCCAAGATTCAGGGGTTGGAGAATCAGCCCAGCATTTT.

The chain combines TRBV15 with TRBJ2-7; 11 nucleotides line up with TRBD1. The CDR3 length is 16 residues. V shed 1 base and J 2 bases; nucleotides not matched to a gene: 4. Germline lookup yields CDR1 LNHNV and CDR2 YYDKDF (reference sequence). DNA of the CDR3: TGTGCCACCAGCAGAGTGGTGGGACAGGGGGCCTACGAGCAGTACTTC. It yields the protein CATSRVVGQGAYEQYF. The full variable domain, its missing parts supplied by reference TRBV15 and TRBJ2-7, is DAMVIQNPRYQVTQFGKPVTLSCSQTLNHNVMYWYQQKSSQAPKLLFHYYDKDFNNEADTPDNFQSRRPNTSFCFLDIRSPGLGDTAMYLCATSRVVGQGAYEQYFGPGTRLTVT.

CDR3 in DNA: TGTGCCAGCAGTGAAAGGCGGGGGGGGAATCAGCCCCAGCATTTT. Its translation: CASSERRGGNQPQHF. V and J are TRBV6-1 and TRBJ1-5; D perhaps matches TRBD1 (5 bases). V lost 2 bases, J lost 4 bases, and 12 bases lay in between. The CDR3 spans 15 residues. CDR1 and CDR2 (germline): MNHNS, SASEGT.

This chain uses TRBV9 with TRBJ2-1, with a possible D match to TRBD2 (6 bases). V was clipped by 3 bases and J by 4 bases, with 11 bases between them. From germline, CDR1 is SGDLS and CDR2 YYNGEE. The CDR3 totals 14 residues. In DNA form, the CDR3 reads TGTGCCAGCAGCGCCCCCGGGGGTTACAATGAGCAGTTCTTC. Protein: CASSAPGGYNEQFF. Full variable domain (outside the CDR3, taken from reference TRBV9 and TRBJ2-1): DSGVTQTPKHLITATGQRVTLRCSPRSGDLSVYWYQQSLDQGLQFLIQYYNGEERAKGNILERFSAQQFPDLHSELNLSSLELGDSALYFCASSAPGGYNEQFFGPGTRLTVL.

The chain carries TRBV7-2 and TRBJ1-1; D unresolved. The CDR3 runs 15 residues. Germline CDR1 and CDR2: SGHTA and FQGNSA. The V and J ends lost 3 bases and 1 base respectively, with 12 bases between them. The CDR3, as DNA: TGTGCCAGCAGCTTGGAGGAATTCCCGAACACTGAAGCTTTCTTT. This encodes CASSLEEFPNTEAFF.

The chain uses TRBV19 and TRBJ1-5; unclear D gene. CDR3 length: 15 amino acids. Germline V gene lookup returns CDR1 LNHDA and CDR2 SQIVND (reference sequence). V shed 8 bases and J shed 5 bases, with 19 bases lying between them. The CDR3 is CASSSEEGSHQPQHF. The CDR3 coding sequence is TGTGCCAGTTCATCCGAGGAGGGCAGCCATCAGCCCCAGCATTTT.

This chain joins TRBV15 and TRBJ2-1; 7 nucleotides line up with TRBD1. Germline CDR1 is LNHNV and CDR2 is YYDKDF (reference sequence). The CDR3 contains 16 residues. V dropped 2 bases and J dropped 8; count of bases not matched to a gene: 12. The CDR3 DNA follows: TGTGCCACCAGCAGACTAAAGGGACAGTCTTGGGATGAGCAGTTCTTC. It translates to CATSRLKGQSWDEQFF.

V is TRBV19 and J is TRBJ1-2; weak D call: TRBD1 (6 bases). Trimming removed 7 bases at V and 0 bases at J, with 15 bases between. The CDR3 length is 15 residues. Germline loops: CDR1 LNHDA, CDR2 SQIVND (reference sequence). CDR3 residues: CASNEPGTPNYGYTF. CDR3 bases: TGTGCCAGTAACGAGCCCGGGACACCTAACTATGGCTACACCTTC.

J is TRBJ1-6 and V is TRBV4-1, with 7 bases aligning to TRBD1. The trim removed 1 base at V and 6 bases at J, leaving 12 bases unmatched. The CDR3 has 18 amino acids. Germline V gene data show CDR1 as MGHRA and CDR2 as YSYEKL. CDR3 in DNA: TGCGCCAGCAGCCAAGTGGGGGGCTCCAGGGGGGTTAATTCACCCCTCCACTTT. This codes for CASSQVGGSRGVNSPLHF.

This clone was recorded a few times. The J gene is TRBJ2-1, the V gene TRBV6-5; possible D gene TRBD2, 5 bases. Germline V CDR1 and CDR2: MNHEY, SVGAGI. The germline V and J ends were trimmed by 2 bases and 4 bases, with 12 bases remaining between them. The CDR3 runs 15 residues. The CDR3 coding sequence is TGTGCCAGCAGTTACGCCGCGGGCGTTTACAATGAGCAGTTCTTC. Translating gives CASSYAAGVYNEQFF.

This chain uses TRBV6-5 with TRBJ2-7, with 9 positions matching TRBD2. The CDR3 has 14 amino acids. Germline V gene lookup returns CDR1 MNHEY and CDR2 SVGAGI. Losses at the gene ends were 0 bases for V and 6 bases for J; bases not matched to a gene: 3. CDR3: CASSYSAGGTEQYF. Written as DNA, the CDR3 is TGTGCCAGCAGTTACTCAGCGGGAGGTACCGAGCAGTACTTC.

This chain connects TRBV5-8 to TRBJ2-1, with 13 bases aligning to TRBD2. The CDR3 totals 18 residues. V shed 0 bases, J shed 7 bases, and the junction held 10 bases outside the gene matches. CDR1 and CDR2 from the germline V gene are SGHTS and YDEGEE. CDR3 bases: TGTGCCAGCAGCTTGGAACTAGCGGGGGGGCTCCCTTGGAATGAGCAGTTCTTC. This gives the protein CASSLELAGGLPWNEQFF.

This clone was seen once. The rearrangement uses TRBV2 and TRBJ2-3; 7 nucleotides match TRBD1. With 6 bases clipped from V and 6 bases from J, the junction kept 12 bases outside the gene matches. The CDR3 covers 15 residues. Germline loops: CDR1 SNHLY, CDR2 FYNNEI. The DNA for the CDR3 is TGTGCCAGCAGAGCCGGGACAGTTCCACATGATACGCAGTATTTT. It is translated as CASRAGTVPHDTQYF.

This clone was counted between two and nine times. For the CDR3, the DNA is TGTGCCAGCAGCCCGGGACAAAATACGCAGTATTTT. Translating gives CASSPGQNTQYF. The V and J genes are TRBV5-6 and TRBJ2-3, with D possibly matching TRBD1 (6 bases). This CDR3 is built from 12 residues. CDR1 and CDR2 (germline): SGHDT, YYEEEE. The V gene lost 4 bases and the J gene lost 7 bases, with 10 bases spanning the gap.

The chain combines TRBV4-3 with TRBJ2-5; 10 positions match TRBD2. CDR1 is LGHNA and CDR2 is YSLEER in the germline V gene. The V segment lost 0 bases and the J segment 7 bases; nucleotides outside the gene matches: 11. The CDR3 has 17 residues. The CDR3 region has the DNA TGCGCCAGCAGCCAAGATAGGACTAGCGGCCCTTCAGGGACCCAGTACTTC. Its protein product is CASSQDRTSGPSGTQYF.

The chain joins TRBV25-1 to TRBJ2-5, with TRBD1 matching over 7 bases. The V segment lost 8 bases and the J segment 3 bases; nucleotides outside the gene matches: 6. The length of the CDR3 is 13 residues. Germline V gives CDR1 MGHDK, CDR2 SYGVNS. CDR3 in DNA: TGTGCCAGCGCCAGGGGGTTTGAAGAGACCCAGTACTTC. Amino acids: CASARGFEETQYF.

This rearrangement joins TRBV30 to TRBJ2-3; D perhaps matches TRBD2 (6 bases). V lost 2 bases to trimming and J lost 6 bases, with 15 bases between them. CDR3 length: 14 amino acids. Germline V gene lookup returns CDR1 GTSNPN and CDR2 SVGIG (reference sequence). The CDR3 loop is CAWSSGGNWDTQYF. CDR3 sequence (DNA): TGTGCCTGGAGTTCTGGCGGGAATTGGGATACGCAGTATTTT. Together with reference TRBV30 and TRBJ2-3, the CDR3 gives the full variable domain: SQTIHQWPATLVQPVGSPLSLECTVEGTSNPNLYWYRQAAGRGLQLLFYSVGIGQISSEVPQNLSASRPQDRQFILSSKKLLLSDSGFYLCAWSSGGNWDTQYFGPGTRLTVL.